The TCR beta chain under discussion was sequenced for a study of blood T cell repertoires in COVID-19. Study context: Whether acute or convalescent, the COVID-19 samples came from the United States, Italy and Spain. Nucleic acid was either cDNA or gDNA, and it came from T cells, B-cell-depleted T cells, or PBMCs.

Per the study methods: Amplifying reference gene primers gave estimates of nucleated cell counts. Data came from immunoSEQ multiplex PCR; TCRdb stores just in-frame clones and leaves some out. V and J calls and clone size are those listed in that table; D and trimming were worked out from the DNA. This table holds 150,000 or so clones, over 60% found once. Concerning this clone itself: This sample includes further DNA sequences coding for the same CDR3.

The CDR3 length is 11 residues. Trimming cost V 3 bases and J 4 bases, with 3 bases left between them. V gene TRBV12-3 or TRBV12-4 combines with J gene TRBJ2-5; the D is unclear. The source of this sequence is a woman in her seventies with acute or convalescent COVID-19. Source material: peripheral blood. In DNA, the CDR3 is TGTGCCAGCAGTTTCGGAGAGACCCAGTACTTC. It codes for CASSFGETQYF.